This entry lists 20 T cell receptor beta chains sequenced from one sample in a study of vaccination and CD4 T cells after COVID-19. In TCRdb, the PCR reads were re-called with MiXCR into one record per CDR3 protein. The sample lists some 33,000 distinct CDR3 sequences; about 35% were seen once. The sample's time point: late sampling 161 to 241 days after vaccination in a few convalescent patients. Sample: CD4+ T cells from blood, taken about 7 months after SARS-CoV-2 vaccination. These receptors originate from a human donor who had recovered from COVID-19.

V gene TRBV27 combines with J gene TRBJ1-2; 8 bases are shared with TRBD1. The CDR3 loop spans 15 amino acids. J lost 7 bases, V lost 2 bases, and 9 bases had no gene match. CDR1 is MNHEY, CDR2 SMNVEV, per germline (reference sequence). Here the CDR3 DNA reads TGTGCCAGCAGTTTAGACATCAGGGGGCGGAGTGGCTACACCTTC. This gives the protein CASSLDIRGRSGYTF.

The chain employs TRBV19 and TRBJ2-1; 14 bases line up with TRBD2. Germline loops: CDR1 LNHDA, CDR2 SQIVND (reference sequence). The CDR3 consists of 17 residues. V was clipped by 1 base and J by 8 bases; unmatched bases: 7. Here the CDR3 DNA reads TGTGCCAGTAGTATAGGGGGTCGGGGACTAGCGGGAGATGAGCAGTTCTTC. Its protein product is CASSIGGRGLAGDEQFF.

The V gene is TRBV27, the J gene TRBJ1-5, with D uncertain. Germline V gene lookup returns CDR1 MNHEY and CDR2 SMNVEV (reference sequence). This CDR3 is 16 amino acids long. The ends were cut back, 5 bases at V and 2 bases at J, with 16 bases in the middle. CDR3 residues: CASSPSGRHGNQPQHF. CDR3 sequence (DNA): TGTGCCAGCAGTCCCTCAGGTCGGCACGGCAATCAGCCCCAGCATTTT.

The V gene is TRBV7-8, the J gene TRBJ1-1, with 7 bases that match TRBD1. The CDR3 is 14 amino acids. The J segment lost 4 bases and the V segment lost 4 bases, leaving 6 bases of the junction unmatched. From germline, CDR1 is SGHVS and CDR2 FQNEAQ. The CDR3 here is CASSSTGTVTEAFF. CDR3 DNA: TGTGCCAGCAGCTCGACAGGGACGGTCACTGAAGCTTTCTTT. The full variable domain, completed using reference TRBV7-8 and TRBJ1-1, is GAGVSQSPRYKVAKRGQDVALRCDPISGHVSLFWYQQALGQGPEFLTYFQNEAQLDKSGLPSDRFFAERPEGSVSTLKIQRTQQEDSAVYLCASSSTGTVTEAFFGQGTRLTVV.

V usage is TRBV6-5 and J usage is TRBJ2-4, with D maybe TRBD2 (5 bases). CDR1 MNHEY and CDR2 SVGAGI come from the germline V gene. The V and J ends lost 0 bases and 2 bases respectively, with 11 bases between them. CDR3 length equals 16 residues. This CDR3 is CASSYSFTRTKNIQYF. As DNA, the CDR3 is TGTGCCAGCAGTTACTCATTCACTAGAACCAAAAACATTCAGTACTTC.

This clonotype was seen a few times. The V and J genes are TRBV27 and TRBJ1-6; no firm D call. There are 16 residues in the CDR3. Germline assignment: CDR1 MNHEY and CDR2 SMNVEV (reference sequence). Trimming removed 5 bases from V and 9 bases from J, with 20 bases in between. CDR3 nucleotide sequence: TGTGCCAGCAGTCTTCAACTTCTGGCCCCAATTTCACCCCTCCACTTT. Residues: CASSLQLLAPISPLHF.

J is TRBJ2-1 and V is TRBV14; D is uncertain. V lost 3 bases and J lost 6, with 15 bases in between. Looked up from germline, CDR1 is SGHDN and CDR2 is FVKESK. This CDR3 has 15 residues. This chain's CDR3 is CASSHQVGLTNEQFF. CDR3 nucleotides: TGTGCCAGCAGCCATCAAGTCGGGTTAACCAATGAGCAGTTCTTC.

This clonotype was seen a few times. The CDR3 nucleotides are TGTGCCAGCAGCTTAGGTTTTTTGGGGGATGGCTACACCTTC. Amino acids: CASSLGFLGDGYTF. The chain joins TRBV7-8 to TRBJ1-2; possible D gene TRBD1, 5 bases. V was cut by 1 base and J by 6 bases, with 12 bases left in between. The CDR3 contains 14 residues. CDR1 and CDR2 (germline): SGHVS, FQNEAQ.

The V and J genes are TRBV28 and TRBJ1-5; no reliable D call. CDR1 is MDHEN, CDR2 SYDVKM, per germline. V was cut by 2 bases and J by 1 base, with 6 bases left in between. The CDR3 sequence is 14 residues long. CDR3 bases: TGTGCCAGCAGTTTAATCGAAAGCAATCAGCCCCAGCATTTT. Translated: CASSLIESNQPQHF. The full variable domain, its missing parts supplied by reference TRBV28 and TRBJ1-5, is DVKVTQSSRYLVKRTGEKVFLECVQDMDHENMFWYRQDPGLGLRLIYFSYDVKMKEKGDIPEGYSVSREKKERFSLILESASTNQTSMYLCASSLIESNQPQHFGDGTRLSIL.

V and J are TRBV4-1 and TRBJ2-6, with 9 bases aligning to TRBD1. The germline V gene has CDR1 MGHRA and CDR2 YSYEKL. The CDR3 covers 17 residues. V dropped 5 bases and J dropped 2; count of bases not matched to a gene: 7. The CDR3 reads CASSNGQGFAGANVLTF. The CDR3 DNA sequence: TGCGCCAGCAGCAATGGACAGGGGTTCGCTGGGGCCAACGTCCTGACTTTC.

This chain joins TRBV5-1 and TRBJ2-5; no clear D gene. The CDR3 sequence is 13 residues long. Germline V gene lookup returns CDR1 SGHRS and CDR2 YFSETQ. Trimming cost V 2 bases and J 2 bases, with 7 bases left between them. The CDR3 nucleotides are TGCGCCAGCAGCTTTGGCAGTCAAGAGACCCAGTACTTC. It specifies CASSFGSQETQYF. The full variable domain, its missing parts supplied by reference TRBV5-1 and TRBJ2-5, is KAGVTQTPRYLIKTRGQQVTLSCSPISGHRSVSWYQQTPGQGLQFLFEYFSETQRNKGNFPGRFSGRQFSNSRSEMNVSTLELGDSALYLCASSFGSQETQYFGPGTRLLVL.

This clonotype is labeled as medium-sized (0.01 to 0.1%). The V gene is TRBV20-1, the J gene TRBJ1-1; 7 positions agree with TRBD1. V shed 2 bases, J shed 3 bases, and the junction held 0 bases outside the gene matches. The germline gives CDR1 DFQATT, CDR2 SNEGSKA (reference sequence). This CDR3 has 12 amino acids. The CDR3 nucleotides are TGCAGTGCTAGACAGGGGGACACTGAAGCTTTCTTT. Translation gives CSARQGDTEAFF.

CDR3 bases: TGTGCCAGCAGTTCTCAAGCCGGGACGGCCTCCCAAGAGACCCAGTACTTC. This translates into CASSSQAGTASQETQYF. V usage is TRBV27 and J usage is TRBJ2-5; D is tentatively TRBD1 or TRBD2 (5 bases each). Germline values: CDR1 MNHEY, CDR2 SMNVEV (reference sequence). Trimming shortened V by 4 bases and J by 1 base, and 19 bases separated the two germline ends. The CDR3 runs 17 residues.

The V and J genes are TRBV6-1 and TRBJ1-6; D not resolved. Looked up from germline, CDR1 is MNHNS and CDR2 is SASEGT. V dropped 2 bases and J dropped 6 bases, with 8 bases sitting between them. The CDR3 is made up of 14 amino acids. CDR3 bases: TGTGCCAGCAGTGAAATGACCCGTAATTCACCCCTCCACTTT. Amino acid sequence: CASSEMTRNSPLHF.

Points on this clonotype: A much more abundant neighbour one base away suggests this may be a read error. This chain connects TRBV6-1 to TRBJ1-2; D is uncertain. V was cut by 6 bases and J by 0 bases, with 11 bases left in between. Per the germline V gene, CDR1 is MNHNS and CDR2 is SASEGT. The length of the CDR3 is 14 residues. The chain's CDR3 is CASSPAISNYGYTF. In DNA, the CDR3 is TGTGCCAGCAGCCCAGCGATCTCTAACTATGGCTACACCTTC.

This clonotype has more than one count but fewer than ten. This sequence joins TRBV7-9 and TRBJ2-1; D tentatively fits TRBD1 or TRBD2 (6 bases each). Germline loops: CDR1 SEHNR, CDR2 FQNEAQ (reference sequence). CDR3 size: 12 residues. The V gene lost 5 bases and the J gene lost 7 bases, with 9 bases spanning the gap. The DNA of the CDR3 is TGTGCCAGCAGCAAAGGGGGGAATGAGCAGTTCTTC. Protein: CASSKGGNEQFF.

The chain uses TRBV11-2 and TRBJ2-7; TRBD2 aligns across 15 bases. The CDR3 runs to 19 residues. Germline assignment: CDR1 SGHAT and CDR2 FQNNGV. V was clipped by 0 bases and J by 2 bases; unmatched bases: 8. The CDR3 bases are TGTGCCAGCAGCTTAGATTGGGGGACTAGCGGGAGGAAAGCCTACGAGCAGTACTTC. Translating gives CASSLDWGTSGRKAYEQYF.

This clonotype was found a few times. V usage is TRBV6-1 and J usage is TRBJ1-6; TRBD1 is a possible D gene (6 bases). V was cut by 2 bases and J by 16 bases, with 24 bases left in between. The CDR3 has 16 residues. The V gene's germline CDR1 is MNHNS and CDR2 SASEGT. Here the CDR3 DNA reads TGTGCCAGCAGTGAAATCATGGGACAAAGTTCGCCCTCGCTCCACTTT. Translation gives CASSEIMGQSSPSLHF.

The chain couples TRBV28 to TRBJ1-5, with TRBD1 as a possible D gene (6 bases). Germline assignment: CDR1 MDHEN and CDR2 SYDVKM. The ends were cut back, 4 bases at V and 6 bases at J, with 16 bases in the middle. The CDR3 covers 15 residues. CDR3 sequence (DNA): TGTGCCAGCAGTTCGCCGGGAGGGGGTTTTCAGCCCCAGCATTTT. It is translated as CASSSPGGGFQPQHF.

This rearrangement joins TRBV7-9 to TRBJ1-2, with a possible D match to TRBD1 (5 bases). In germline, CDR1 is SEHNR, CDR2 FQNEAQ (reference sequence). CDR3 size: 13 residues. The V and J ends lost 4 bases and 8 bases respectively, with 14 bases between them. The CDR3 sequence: CASSWGRDQGYTF. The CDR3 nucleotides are TGTGCCAGCAGCTGGGGACGGGATCAAGGCTACACCTTC. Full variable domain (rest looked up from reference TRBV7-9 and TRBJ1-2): DTGVSQNPRHKITKRGQNVTFRCDPISEHNRLYWYRQTLGQGPEFLTYFQNEAQLEKSRLLSDRFSAERPKGSFSTLEIQRTEQGDSAMYLCASSWGRDQGYTFGSGTRLTVV.